Detailed here is one T cell receptor beta chain. Its target is unknown. These data come from a study of T cells in Graves' hyperthyroidism and ophthalmopathy. Study-wide results and limits: Appearing also in blood were most of the thyroid clonotypes expanded above 0.001. Ophthalmopathy onset followed model prediction by a median about six months.

RNA transcripts served as the template for amplifying TCR beta CDR3 regions. First-round RT-PCR of the TCR CDR3 relied on the HTBI primer set. TCRdb re-called the multiplex PCR reads through MiXCR, storing one row per CDR3 protein. The sample has 500,000 to 600,000 distinct CDR3 sequences, 46% seen once. Uncontrolled infection, other autoimmune disease, pregnancy or lactation disqualified patients from enrolment. Sample: peripheral blood or thyroid tissue (not recorded which). This clonotype originated in an adult woman with Graves' disease, either hyperthyroidism or ophthalmopathy (not recorded which).

In DNA form, the CDR3 reads TGTGCCAGCAGCACAGGCAGGGGGATTATCAATTCACCCCTCCACTTT. Its protein is CASSTGRGIINSPLHF. The chain has TRBV7-9 and TRBJ1-6, with 7 bases fitting TRBD1. The CDR3 runs 16 residues. The V segment lost 5 bases and the J segment 7 bases; nucleotides outside the gene matches: 11. Germline-derived CDR1 and CDR2 are SEHNR and FQNEAQ (reference sequence). The full variable domain, its missing parts supplied by reference TRBV7-9 and TRBJ1-6, is DTGVSQNPRHKITKRGQNVTFRCDPISEHNRLYWYRQTLGQGPEFLTYFQNEAQLEKSRLLSDRFSAERPKGSFSTLEIQRTEQGDSAMYLCASSTGRGIINSPLHFGNGTRLTVT.